These 10 T cell receptor beta chains came from one sample sequenced in a study of response to subunit inactivated influenza vaccine. One entry per CDR3 protein results from TCRdb running MiXCR on the RT-PCR reads. The table lists a few hundred thousand distinct CDR3 sequences, about 20% of them singletons. The sequencing here drew on PBMCs from blood, taken 21 months after vaccination. Receptors were obtained from a man aged 50-75 years who received an inactivated influenza vaccine.

This clonotype was observed a handful of times. The chain couples TRBV11-1 to TRBJ2-5, with TRBD1 as a possible D gene (5 bases). Germline CDR1 and CDR2: SGHAT and FQDESV (reference sequence). This CDR3 has 13 amino acids. V was shortened by 2 bases and J by 2 bases, with 6 bases between the two germline ends. The DNA for the CDR3 is TGTGCCAGCAGCTTAAACAGGCAAGAGACCCAGTACTTC. Residues: CASSLNRQETQYF.

This clonotype has at least ten counts. The CDR3 protein is CASSAETGAGNTIYF. The DNA for the CDR3 is TGTGCCAGCAGTGCAGAGACAGGGGCTGGAAACACCATATATTTT. The V and J genes are TRBV12-3 or TRBV12-4 and TRBJ1-3; 8 bases fit TRBD1. Unmatched junction bases numbered 5, after V lost 5 bases and J lost 2 bases. This CDR3 has 15 residues.

With respect to this clonotype: The junction does not match germline at one end; this may be a read error. This sequence joins TRBV7-7 and TRBJ2-3; D is perhaps TRBD1 (5 bases). Germline V gene data show CDR1 as SSHAT and CDR2 as FNYEAQ (reference sequence). The CDR3 covers 14 residues. As DNA, the CDR3 is TGTGCTAGCAGCTTAGGACACAACACAGATACGCAGTATTTT. It codes for CASSLGHNTDTQYF.

At least ten counts were recorded for this clonotype. The chain couples TRBV5-6 to TRBJ2-4, with unresolved D. Germline CDR1 SGHDT, CDR2 YYEEEE. V was pared by 2 bases and J by 6 bases, with 6 bases between. This CDR3 is 12 amino acids long. The CDR3 loop reads CASSFATNIQYF. Here the CDR3 DNA reads TGTGCCAGCAGCTTCGCAACAAACATTCAGTACTTC.

This rearrangement joins TRBV9 to TRBJ2-7; D possibly uses TRBD1 or TRBD2 (6 bases each). The germline CDR1 and CDR2 sequences are SGDLS and YYNGEE. V lost 2 bases and J lost 6, with 18 bases in between. CDR3 size: 15 residues. This CDR3 is CASSVGGEVWGEQYF. The CDR3 DNA sequence: TGTGCCAGCAGCGTCGGGGGCGAGGTTTGGGGCGAGCAGTACTTC.

A few counts support this clonotype. This sequence joins TRBV7-8 and TRBJ1-2; possibly TRBD1 for D (6 bases). Trimming stripped 3 bases from V and 0 bases from J, with 17 bases between. CDR1 is SGHVS, CDR2 FQNEAQ, per germline. The CDR3 has 17 amino acids. CDR3 nucleotide sequence: TGTGCCAGCAGCTTGGGGCAGGGGTTTCTTTCTAACTATGGCTACACCTTC. As protein: CASSLGQGFLSNYGYTF.

The rearrangement uses TRBV7-9 and TRBJ2-3; perhaps TRBD1 as D (5 bases). This CDR3 has 15 residues. Trimming removed 3 bases from V and 2 bases from J, with 12 bases in between. The V gene's germline CDR1 is SEHNR and CDR2 FQNEAQ (reference sequence). The chain's CDR3 is CASSFRRQYTDTQYF. The CDR3 DNA is TGTGCCAGCAGCTTTAGGCGACAGTACACAGATACGCAGTATTTT.

The gene calls are TRBV15 and TRBJ2-3; TRBD2 aligns across 9 bases. This CDR3 comprises 17 residues. Trimming took 4 bases from V and 1 from J; bases not matched to a gene: 9. The germline gives CDR1 LNHNV, CDR2 YYDKDF (reference sequence). CDR3 in DNA: TGTGCCACCAGCACCCCAATAGCGGGGGCCCGCACAGATACGCAGTATTTT. Amino acids: CATSTPIAGARTDTQYF.

This chain joins TRBV9 and TRBJ2-7, with 10 bases matching TRBD1. This CDR3 region has 14 residues. Trimming removed 0 bases from V and 6 bases from J; junction bases left unmatched: 3. The germline V gene encodes CDR1 SGDLS and CDR2 YYNGEE. The CDR3 reads CASSVGGTGVEQYF. The CDR3 nucleotides are TGTGCCAGCAGCGTAGGTGGGACAGGGGTCGAGCAGTACTTC.

This clonotype was seen a handful of times. The junction departs from germline at one end; a sequencing error may be responsible. The chain joins TRBV7-9 to TRBJ2-3; D unresolved. The CDR3 extends over 12 amino acids. Germline V gives CDR1 SEHNR, CDR2 FQNEAQ (reference sequence). The CDR3 DNA reads TGTGCCAGCAGCCGTTCGATGAGCCCCGACAATTTT. It translates to CASSRSMSPDNF.